Reported below is one T cell receptor beta chain. It is unclear where the CDR3 begins or ends on the DNA, so no DNA is shown, and the CDR3 is as TCRdb lists it. The CDR3 extends over 17 residues, inclusive of both ends. This sample is part of a study of cytomegalovirus exposure and HLA in healthy donors. Both 60 Vbeta primers and 13 Jbeta primers went into the PCR. Sequencing used immunoSEQ multiplex PCR; TCRdb keeps in-frame clones, though not all of them. The sample contains approximately 140,000 clones, about 80% of which appear only once. The genes are TRBV12-2 and TRBJ1-1; TRBD1 reflects the table's D call only, with no check against the DNA. TRBV12-2 is deemed a pseudogene. The clonotype comes from a man between 35 and 55 years old in good health and CMV-seronegative. The sequenced sample consisted of PBMCs. The CDR3 sequence is CASRLALGDRVGRGAFF.